Following are 31 T cell receptor beta chains from one sample sequenced in a study of blood T cell repertoires in COVID-19. Method: immunoSEQ multiplex PCR; TCRdb's copy keeps in-frame clones and lacks some. The table has more than 120,000 clones, 89% seen once. The sequenced material came from peripheral blood. Every receptor here comes from a human donor in a cohort sampled during active COVID-19.

This clone was recorded a few times. V gene TRBV2 combines with J gene TRBJ1-5; 8 bases match TRBD1. The CDR3 covers 13 residues. V shed 3 bases and J 6 bases; nucleotides not matched to a gene: 1. The V gene's germline CDR1 is SNHLY and CDR2 FYNNEI. The DNA for the CDR3 is TGTGCCAGCAGTGATACAGGGGGTCAGCCCCAGCATTTT. This gives the protein CASSDTGGQPQHF.

The chain carries TRBV5-1 and TRBJ2-1, with 9 bases matching TRBD2. Germline V CDR1 and CDR2: SGHRS, YFSETQ. The CDR3 is made up of 15 amino acids. Unmatched junction bases numbered 5, after V lost 0 bases and J lost 7 bases. Here the CDR3 reads CASSLVGLAGNEQFF. Written as DNA, the CDR3 is TGCGCCAGCAGCTTGGTAGGTCTAGCGGGGAATGAGCAGTTCTTC.

The rearrangement joins TRBV11-1 to TRBJ2-2, with D maybe TRBD1 (5 bases). The CDR3 runs 14 residues. V dropped 5 bases and J dropped 3 bases, with 10 bases sitting between them. From germline, CDR1 is SGHAT and CDR2 FQDESV (reference sequence). CDR3 nucleotide sequence: TGTGCCAGCAGCCATCGACAGTACACCGGGGAGCTGTTTTTT. Amino acids: CASSHRQYTGELFF.

The chain has TRBV15 and TRBJ2-7, with D possibly being TRBD1 (6 bases). V was cut by 1 base and J by 6 bases, with 19 bases left in between. The germline gives CDR1 LNHNV, CDR2 YYDKDF (reference sequence). The CDR3 has 16 residues. In DNA, the CDR3 is TGTGCCACCAGCAGAGGTGGAATACAGGGTTTGGGCGAGCAGTACTTC. This sequence encodes CATSRGGIQGLGEQYF.

The CDR3 sequence: CASIKTGGYNEQFF. CDR3 bases: TGTGCCAGCATTAAGACAGGGGGCTACAATGAGCAGTTCTTC. V gene TRBV27 combines with J gene TRBJ2-1; 9 bases are shared with TRBD1. V trimming: 7 bases; J trimming: 3 bases; junction bases outside the gene matches: 4. Germline CDR1 and CDR2: MNHEY and SMNVEV (reference sequence). CDR3 length: 14 residues.

The J gene is TRBJ2-1, the V gene TRBV18, with D possibly TRBD2 on 5 matching bases. CDR1 is KGHSH and CDR2 is LQKENI in the germline V gene. The CDR3 is made up of 14 amino acids. V shed 3 bases and J shed 8 bases, with 14 bases lying between them. The CDR3 DNA reads as TGTGCCAGCTCACCTCAAAGGGATAGCGATGAGCAGTTCTTC. This gives the protein CASSPQRDSDEQFF.

The genes are TRBV19 and TRBJ1-4; 8 bases line up with TRBD1. The germline gives CDR1 LNHDA, CDR2 SQIVND (reference sequence). The J segment lost 1 base and the V segment lost 5 bases, leaving 6 bases of the junction unmatched. The CDR3 extends over 16 amino acids. CDR3 residues: CASSRPGGQTNEKLFF. DNA for the CDR3: TGTGCCAGTAGTCGTCCAGGGGGCCAAACTAATGAAAAACTGTTTTTT.

The V gene is TRBV6-2 or TRBV6-3, the J gene TRBJ2-5, with D tentatively TRBD1 (6 bases). The length of the CDR3 is 14 residues. The V end lost 6 bases, the J end lost 5 bases, and 16 bases lay between the germline ends. Looked up from germline, CDR1 is MNHEY and CDR2 is SVGEGT. The CDR3 bases are TGTGCCAGCAGCTCCGCAGGGGCCCGCGAGACCCAGTACTTC. Encoded protein: CASSSAGARETQYF.

The rearrangement links TRBV10-3 to TRBJ1-1; D is unclear. This CDR3 has 13 amino acids. The germline V gene encodes CDR1 ENHRY and CDR2 SYGVKD. V lost 9 bases and J 0 bases, leaving 11 bases between the germline ends. The CDR3, as DNA: TGTGCCATTCCTACAGCCTTGAACACTGAAGCTTTCTTT. This translates into CAIPTALNTEAFF.

CDR3 coding DNA: TGTGCCAGCAGTTCCTGGGGGGGGGCGAAGTTTTCCCCCCTCCACTTT. Translated: CASSSWGGAKFSPLHF. The chain has TRBV27 and TRBJ1-6, with TRBD1 as a possible D gene (6 bases). Per the germline V gene, CDR1 is MNHEY and CDR2 is SMNVEV (reference sequence). This CDR3 is built from 16 residues. V dropped 4 bases and J dropped 13 bases, with 23 bases sitting between them.

A remark on this clone: In the same sample, other DNA sequences code for this CDR3. This chain uses TRBV5-1 with TRBJ1-5, with 7 bases lining up with TRBD1. The CDR3 sequence is 15 residues long. V lost 0 bases and J lost 0; bases outside the gene matches: 0. Germline CDR1 and CDR2: SGHRS and YFSETQ. This CDR3 is CASSLAGGSNQPQHF. CDR3 coding DNA: TGCGCCAGCAGCTTGGCAGGGGGTAGCAATCAGCCCCAGCATTTT. The complete variable domain, with remaining parts taken from reference TRBV5-1 and TRBJ1-5, reads KAGVTQTPRYLIKTRGQQVTLSCSPISGHRSVSWYQQTPGQGLQFLFEYFSETQRNKGNFPGRFSGRQFSNSRSEMNVSTLELGDSALYLCASSLAGGSNQPQHFGDGTRLSIL.

The chain is built from TRBV7-9 and TRBJ2-7; possibly TRBD2 for D (6 bases). V dropped 1 base and J dropped 0 bases, with 10 bases sitting between them. Germline-derived CDR1 and CDR2 are SEHNR and FQNEAQ (reference sequence). The CDR3 loop spans 15 amino acids. The DNA of the CDR3 is TGTGCCAGCAGCTTAGGGCAGGGACTCTCCTACGAGCAGTACTTC. This sequence encodes CASSLGQGLSYEQYF.

The V and J genes are TRBV12-3 or TRBV12-4 and TRBJ2-1; 8 bases are shared with TRBD2. CDR3 length: 13 amino acids. The V gene end was trimmed by 3 bases and the J gene end by 8 bases; junction bases not matched to a gene: 3. The CDR3 sequence is CASSLSGGDEQFF. CDR3 coding DNA: TGTGCCAGCAGTTTGAGCGGGGGCGATGAGCAGTTCTTC.

The chain couples TRBV6-5 to TRBJ1-1; tentative D call: TRBD1 (5 bases). Germline V CDR1 and CDR2: MNHEY, SVGAGI. The length of the CDR3 is 15 residues. Trimming took 6 bases from V and 7 from J, leaving 21 bases between them. CDR3: CASSGGTLPFHEAFF. CDR3 DNA sequence: TGTGCCAGCAGCGGCGGGACCTTACCGTTTCATGAAGCTTTCTTT.

The chain recombines TRBV2 with TRBJ1-1; TRBD1 matches 8 bases. Germline V CDR1 and CDR2: SNHLY, FYNNEI. With 4 bases clipped from V and 5 bases from J, the junction kept 9 bases outside the gene matches. This CDR3 region has 15 residues. CDR3 in DNA: TGTGCCAGCAGTGTACGGACAGGGTCGACGACTGAAGCTTTCTTT. This codes for CASSVRTGSTTEAFF. Combining the CDR3 with reference TRBV2 and TRBJ1-1 gives the whole variable domain EPEVTQTPSHQVTQMGQEVILRCVPISNHLYFYWYRQILGQKVEFLVSFYNNEISEKSEIFDDQFSVERPDGSNFTLKIRSTKLEDSAMYFCASSVRTGSTTEAFFGQGTRLTVV.

The chain carries TRBV5-4 and TRBJ2-6; D uncertain. The CDR3 sequence is 12 residues long. Germline CDR1 is SGHNT and CDR2 is YYREEE (reference sequence). Trimming left V 0 bases short and J 17 bases short, with 12 bases between. The CDR3 nucleotides are TGTGCCAGCAGCTTGGAGAGTCCTGAGGTGACTTTC. This codes for CASSLESPEVTF.

The rearrangement links TRBV15 to TRBJ2-4; a possible D gene is TRBD1 (6 bases). CDR1 LNHNV and CDR2 YYDKDF come from the germline V gene (reference sequence). The V gene lost 7 bases and the J gene lost 0 bases, with 10 bases spanning the gap. This CDR3 comprises 14 residues. The CDR3, as DNA: TGTGCCACCACAGGGGCTCGAGCCAAAAACATTCAGTACTTC. It specifies CATTGARAKNIQYF.

V and J are TRBV7-9 and TRBJ1-6; 10 bases fit TRBD1. Germline loops: CDR1 SEHNR, CDR2 FQNEAQ (reference sequence). The CDR3 runs 15 residues. The V and J ends lost 6 bases and 5 bases, in that order; junction bases with no gene match: 4. This CDR3 reads CASSLDRGNNSPLHF. The CDR3 DNA reads TGTGCCAGCAGTTTGGACAGGGGGAATAATTCACCCCTCCACTTT.

The chain uses TRBV19 and TRBJ1-2; D perhaps matches TRBD1 (6 bases). The germline V and J ends were trimmed by 5 bases and 8 bases, with 15 bases remaining between them. Germline CDR1 and CDR2: LNHDA and SQIVND (reference sequence). The CDR3 length is 13 residues. CDR3 residues: CASSPRSGEGYTF. The DNA for the CDR3 is TGTGCCAGTAGTCCTCGGTCAGGGGAGGGCTACACCTTC.

The chain employs TRBV5-4 and TRBJ2-2; D is perhaps TRBD2 (7 bases). Trimming removed 4 bases at V and 7 bases at J, with 17 bases between. This CDR3 comprises 15 residues. From germline, CDR1 is SGHNT and CDR2 YYREEE (reference sequence). CDR3 nucleotide sequence: TGTGCCAGCAGCGAAGGGGCGGGGGCGGACGGGGAGCTGTTTTTT. This sequence encodes CASSEGAGADGELFF.

This clone was seen only once. The chain has TRBV5-1 and TRBJ1-6; D uncertain. V was trimmed by 4 bases and J by 0 bases, leaving 5 bases between them. The CDR3 is 14 residues long. CDR1 is SGHRS, CDR2 YFSETQ, per germline. This chain's CDR3 is CASSPSSYNSPLHF. CDR3 DNA sequence: TGCGCCAGCAGCCCCAGCTCCTATAATTCACCCCTCCACTTT. Variable domain in full (rest from reference TRBV5-1 and TRBJ1-6): KAGVTQTPRYLIKTRGQQVTLSCSPISGHRSVSWYQQTPGQGLQFLFEYFSETQRNKGNFPGRFSGRQFSNSRSEMNVSTLELGDSALYLCASSPSSYNSPLHFGNGTRLTVT.

This clone has more than one count but fewer than ten. This chain uses TRBV4-2 with TRBJ2-2; 8 positions agree with TRBD2. This CDR3 spans 17 amino acids. Germline-derived CDR1 and CDR2 are LGHNA and YNFKEQ. Germline trimming cut 4 bases from V and 3 bases from J; bases unmatched to any gene: 10. CDR3 DNA sequence: TGTGCCAGCAGCCCCGTCTTCAGCGGGGGATACACCGGGGAGCTGTTTTTT. This translates into CASSPVFSGGYTGELFF.

With regard to this clone: In the same sample, other DNA sequences code for this CDR3. This chain connects TRBV7-3 to TRBJ2-2, with D possibly matching TRBD2 (7 bases). The CDR3 spans 17 residues. With 3 bases removed from V and 5 bases from J, the gap between germline ends came to 19 bases. Germline values: CDR1 SGHTA, CDR2 FQGTGA. This CDR3 reads CASSFLVGGRGTGELFF. The CDR3, as DNA: TGTGCCAGCAGCTTCCTAGTGGGGGGGCGAGGAACCGGGGAGCTGTTTTTT.

The chain uses TRBV9 and TRBJ2-2; TRBD2 agrees at 10 bases. Germline-derived CDR1 and CDR2 are SGDLS and YYNGEE. CDR3 length: 18 amino acids. The J segment lost 2 bases and the V segment lost 3 bases, leaving 10 bases of the junction unmatched. As DNA, the CDR3 is TGTGCCAGCAGCGCCTCGGGTAGCGGGGGGCGTAACACCGGGGAGCTGTTTTTT. Translation gives CASSASGSGGRNTGELFF. The variable domain in full, with the rest retrieved from reference TRBV9 and TRBJ2-2, is DSGVTQTPKHLITATGQRVTLRCSPRSGDLSVYWYQQSLDQGLQFLIQYYNGEERAKGNILERFSAQQFPDLHSELNLSSLELGDSALYFCASSASGSGGRNTGELFFGEGSRLTVL.

This clone has only one observation. The V call is TRBV5-6, the J call TRBJ2-3; 9 bases match TRBD1. Germline trimming cut 4 bases from V and 1 base from J; bases unmatched to any gene: 13. The CDR3 has 18 residues. Germline CDR1 SGHDT, CDR2 YYEEEE. The CDR3 coding sequence is TGTGCCAGCAGCGGACGGACAGGGGCCCTAGGAGGCACAGATACGCAGTATTTT. Translating it yields CASSGRTGALGGTDTQYF.

This chain connects TRBV19 to TRBJ2-3; 8 nucleotides agree with TRBD2. From germline, CDR1 is LNHDA and CDR2 SQIVND (reference sequence). The V and J ends lost 5 bases and 4 bases, in that order; junction bases with no gene match: 5. This CDR3 spans 14 amino acids. This CDR3 is CASSAAGGPDTQYF. DNA for the CDR3: TGTGCCAGTAGTGCCGCGGGGGGACCAGATACGCAGTATTTT.

The genes are TRBV7-9 and TRBJ2-3, with 14 bases identical to TRBD2. Per the germline V gene, CDR1 is SEHNR and CDR2 is FQNEAQ (reference sequence). Trimming at V came to 4 bases and at J to 4 bases, leaving 7 bases not matched to a gene. This CDR3 is 17 amino acids long. The CDR3 region is CASSWGTSGGVSDTQYF. DNA for the CDR3: TGTGCCAGCAGCTGGGGGACTAGCGGGGGCGTTTCAGATACGCAGTATTTT.

This clone is a singleton in its sample. The V call is TRBV4-2, the J call TRBJ1-6; D is unclear. The V end was cut by 5 bases, the J end by 5 bases, with 10 bases between. Germline CDR1 is LGHNA and CDR2 is YNFKEQ. The CDR3 length is 14 residues. As DNA, the CDR3 is TGTGCCAGCAGCTCTAGGCTGGATAATTCACCCCTCCACTTT. Translated, it gives CASSSRLDNSPLHF.

The chain recombines TRBV29-1 with TRBJ2-1, with D hard to call. The CDR3 is made up of 14 amino acids. The germline V and J ends were trimmed by 7 bases and 0 bases, with 13 bases remaining between them. Germline V gene lookup returns CDR1 SQVTM and CDR2 ANQGSEA. The CDR3 region is CSARVESSYNEQFF. CDR3 DNA: TGCAGCGCACGAGTGGAGAGCTCCTACAATGAGCAGTTCTTC.

The chain recombines TRBV9 with TRBJ1-6; D might be TRBD1 (5 bases). Germline lookup yields CDR1 SGDLS and CDR2 YYNGEE. Trimming removed 0 bases at V and 8 bases at J, with 15 bases between. The CDR3 loop spans 16 amino acids. The CDR3 DNA follows: TGTGCCAGCAGCGTAGACTTCAGGGTCTCGTATTCACCCCTCCACTTT. It encodes CASSVDFRVSYSPLHF.

The V call is TRBV3-1 (or the pseudogene TRBV3-2), the J call TRBJ2-3; 12 bases line up with TRBD2. V shed 4 bases and J 5 bases; nucleotides not matched to a gene: 1. CDR1 and CDR2 (germline): LGHDT, YNNKEL (reference sequence). The CDR3 is 14 residues long. The CDR3 nucleotides are TGTGCCAGCAGCCCGACTAGCGGGGGAGATACGCAGTATTTT. It codes for CASSPTSGGDTQYF.